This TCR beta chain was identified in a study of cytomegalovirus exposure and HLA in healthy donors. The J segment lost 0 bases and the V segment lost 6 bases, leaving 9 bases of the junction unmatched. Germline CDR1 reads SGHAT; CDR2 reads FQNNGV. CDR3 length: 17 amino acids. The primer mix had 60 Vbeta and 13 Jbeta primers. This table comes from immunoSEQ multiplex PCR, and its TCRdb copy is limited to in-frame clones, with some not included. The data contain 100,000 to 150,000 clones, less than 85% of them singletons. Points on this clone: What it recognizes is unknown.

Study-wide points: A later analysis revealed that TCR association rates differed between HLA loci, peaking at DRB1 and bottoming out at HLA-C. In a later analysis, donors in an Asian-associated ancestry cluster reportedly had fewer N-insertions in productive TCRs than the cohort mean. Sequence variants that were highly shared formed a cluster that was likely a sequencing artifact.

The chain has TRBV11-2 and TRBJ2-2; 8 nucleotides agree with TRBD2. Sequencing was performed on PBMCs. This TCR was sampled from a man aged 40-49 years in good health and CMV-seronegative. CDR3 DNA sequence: TGTGCCAGCAGGGGGGCCGGGACTAGGACGAACACCGGGGAGCTGTTTTTT. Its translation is CASRGAGTRTNTGELFF.